A single sample gave rise to the 27 T cell receptor beta chains below, sequenced in a study of cytomegalovirus exposure and HLA in healthy donors. Use of 60 Vbeta and 13 Jbeta primers characterized the PCR. The method was immunoSEQ multiplex PCR; TCRdb's version includes in-frame clones alone and lacks a portion of them. This table has about 210,000 clones, 60% to 80% appearing once. The source material was PBMCs. These receptors were collected from a male donor in good health and CMV-seronegative.

DNA for the CDR3: TGTGCCAGCAGATTACAGGGGAGCAACGAGCAGTACTTC. This gives the protein CASRLQGSNEQYF. The chain is built from TRBV28 and TRBJ2-7; 7 bases fit TRBD1. V shed 6 bases and J 5 bases; nucleotides not matched to a gene: 7. Germline CDR1 MDHEN, CDR2 SYDVKM. CDR3 length equals 13 residues.

To note about this clone: Other DNA sequences in the sample encode the same CDR3. The chain links TRBV5-6 to TRBJ2-7, with TRBD1 identical over 9 bases. The CDR3 sequence is 16 residues long. V dropped 4 bases and J dropped 5; count of bases not matched to a gene: 13. Germline assignment: CDR1 SGHDT and CDR2 YYEEEE. CDR3: CASSHFPGQGFDEQYF. DNA for the CDR3: TGTGCCAGCAGCCACTTCCCGGGACAGGGATTCGACGAGCAGTACTTC.

This chain links TRBV6-1 with TRBJ1-5, with D possibly being TRBD1 (6 bases). Germline CDR1 and CDR2: MNHNS and SASEGT. The CDR3 loop spans 15 amino acids. With 1 base removed from V and 0 bases from J, the gap between germline ends came to 7 bases. The CDR3 coding sequence is TGTGCCAGCAGTGAAGGGACAGTTAGCAATCAGCCCCAGCATTTT. Its translation: CASSEGTVSNQPQHF.

The chain is built from TRBV5-1 and TRBJ2-2; 13 bases map to TRBD2. V lost 4 bases, J lost 2 bases, and 11 bases stayed unmatched. Germline values: CDR1 SGHRS, CDR2 YFSETQ. The CDR3 contains 19 residues. The CDR3 bases are TGCGCCAGCAGCAAGAGGACTAGCGGGAGTTGGGGAAACACCGGGGAGCTGTTTTTT. Amino acids: CASSKRTSGSWGNTGELFF.

The J gene is TRBJ2-7, the V gene TRBV19; TRBD2 might be the D (6 bases). Looked up from germline, CDR1 is LNHDA and CDR2 is SQIVND (reference sequence). V lost 3 bases and J 5 bases, leaving 14 bases between the germline ends. The CDR3 is made up of 14 amino acids. This CDR3 reads CASSIGGFANEQYF. CDR3 bases: TGTGCCAGTAGTATCGGGGGATTTGCGAACGAGCAGTACTTC.

The chain joins TRBV6-5 to TRBJ2-3, with 8 bases lining up with TRBD1. This CDR3 comprises 14 residues. Unmatched junction bases numbered 2, after V lost 4 bases and J lost 2 bases. CDR1 is MNHEY and CDR2 is SVGAGI in the germline V gene. The CDR3 bases are TGTGCCAGCAGTTCAGGGGGCCCCACAGATACGCAGTATTTT. Translation: CASSSGGPTDTQYF.

The genes are TRBV28 and TRBJ2-3; tentatively, D is TRBD1 (6 bases). The CDR3 totals 14 residues. Looked up from germline, CDR1 is MDHEN and CDR2 is SYDVKM. With 4 bases removed from V and 2 bases from J, the gap between germline ends came to 10 bases. The CDR3 sequence: CASSSTGTTDTQYF. The CDR3 bases are TGTGCCAGCAGTTCAACAGGGACCACAGATACGCAGTATTTT.

For this clone: The same CDR3 can be traced to other DNA sequences in this sample. The CDR3 DNA is TGCGCCAGCAGCCAAACAGGGGGTAACACCGGGGAGCTGTTTTTT. This sequence encodes CASSQTGGNTGELFF. The chain has TRBV4-3 and TRBJ2-2; TRBD1 agrees at 8 bases. Per the germline V gene, CDR1 is LGHNA and CDR2 is YSLEER. There are 15 residues in the CDR3. V was clipped by 2 bases and J by 2 bases; unmatched bases: 1.

The rearrangement uses TRBV2 and TRBJ2-1; 7 nucleotides line up with TRBD2. Per germline, CDR1 SNHLY and CDR2 FYNNEI. Trimming cost V 3 bases and J 5 bases; bases outside gene matches: 4. This CDR3 comprises 14 residues. The chain's CDR3 is CASSDPSGNNEQFF. CDR3 sequence (DNA): TGTGCCAGCAGTGATCCTAGCGGAAACAATGAGCAGTTCTTC. Full variable domain (outside the CDR3, taken from reference TRBV2 and TRBJ2-1): EPEVTQTPSHQVTQMGQEVILRCVPISNHLYFYWYRQILGQKVEFLVSFYNNEISEKSEIFDDQFSVERPDGSNFTLKIRSTKLEDSAMYFCASSDPSGNNEQFFGPGTRLTVL.

This rearrangement joins TRBV5-1 to TRBJ2-1; 9 bases align to TRBD2. This CDR3 comprises 13 residues. Trimming removed 4 bases from V and 9 bases from J; junction bases left unmatched: 5. CDR1 and CDR2 (germline): SGHRS, YFSETQ. For the CDR3, the DNA is TGCGCCAGCAGCCCGCTAGCGGGGAGTGAGCAGTTCTTC. Amino acids: CASSPLAGSEQFF.

In its sample, this clone was seen once. The chain employs TRBV6-1 and TRBJ2-7, with 7 bases aligning to TRBD2. There are 14 residues in the CDR3. The germline gives CDR1 MNHNS, CDR2 SASEGT. V dropped 1 base and J dropped 4; count of bases not matched to a gene: 4. DNA of the CDR3: TGTGCCAGCAGTGAAGGCGGGAGTCGGTACGAGCAGTACTTC. This translates into CASSEGGSRYEQYF.

The DNA of the CDR3 is TGTGCCAGCAGCGCCCTCCTGGGGCTACTGAACACCGGGGAGCTGTTTTTT. It is translated as CASSALLGLLNTGELFF. This sequence joins TRBV9 and TRBJ2-2, with TRBD1 as a possible D gene (5 bases). Germline V gene sequence: CDR1 SGDLS, CDR2 YYNGEE. The CDR3 has 17 amino acids. V was pared by 3 bases and J by 1 base, with 16 bases between. Full variable domain (rest looked up from reference TRBV9 and TRBJ2-2): DSGVTQTPKHLITATGQRVTLRCSPRSGDLSVYWYQQSLDQGLQFLIQYYNGEERAKGNILERFSAQQFPDLHSELNLSSLELGDSALYFCASSALLGLLNTGELFFGEGSRLTVL.

This clone came up a few times. V gene TRBV19 combines with J gene TRBJ1-1; D is unresolved. The germline V and J ends were trimmed by 4 bases and 6 bases, with 21 bases remaining between them. Germline CDR1 is LNHDA and CDR2 is SQIVND (reference sequence). The CDR3 contains 16 residues. CDR3 sequence reads: CASSTAFGRSGAEAFF. Here the CDR3 DNA reads TGTGCCAGTAGTACGGCCTTCGGCAGGTCGGGAGCTGAAGCTTTCTTT.

This clone was found a few times. This chain's CDR3 is CASSLGAGGGNQPQHF. CDR3 nucleotides: TGTGCCAGCAGCTTGGGGGCAGGGGGTGGTAATCAGCCCCAGCATTTT. The chain links TRBV5-6 to TRBJ1-5; 7 positions agree with TRBD1. Germline V CDR1 and CDR2: SGHDT, YYEEEE. The junction had 7 bases not matched to a gene; V was cut back by 0 bases and J by 4 bases. This CDR3 region has 16 residues.

V gene TRBV23-1 combines with J gene TRBJ2-7; 10 bases agree with TRBD1. TRBV23-1 is an ORF, and what it does is uncertain. The CDR3 consists of 13 residues. Germline trimming cut 6 bases from V and 5 bases from J; bases unmatched to any gene: 4. The CDR3 nucleotides read TGCGCCAGCAGCGACAGGGGGCTAAACGAGCAGTACTTC. Translating gives CASSDRGLNEQYF.

This rearrangement joins TRBV27 to TRBJ2-5; D unresolved. The closer fit of TRBJ2-7 to the DNA end suggests the J call may be wrong. CDR3 length: 13 amino acids. Germline V CDR1 and CDR2: MNHEY, SMNVEV (reference sequence). As DNA, the CDR3 is TGTGCCAGCAGCCCCTTGACTTCCTACGAGCAGTACTTC. This codes for CASSPLTSYEQYF.

This clone was detected once. V is TRBV19 and J is TRBJ2-1; tentatively, D is TRBD2 (5 bases). Trimming shortened V by 3 bases and J by 4 bases, and 16 bases separated the two germline ends. This CDR3 comprises 16 residues. Germline CDR1 reads LNHDA; CDR2 reads SQIVND (reference sequence). The DNA for the CDR3 is TGTGCCAGTAGTATCGGTGGACTTCCTGTATACAATGAGCAGTTCTTC. Residues: CASSIGGLPVYNEQFF.

This clone was detected only once. The rearrangement links TRBV18 to TRBJ1-2, with D possibly TRBD1 on 6 matching bases. V shed 10 bases and J shed 3 bases, with 15 bases lying between them. CDR1 and CDR2 from the germline V gene are KGHSH and LQKENI. The CDR3 covers 13 residues. CDR3 nucleotide sequence: TGTGCCACGAGACAGGCCCTAGACTATGGCTACACCTTC. It encodes CATRQALDYGYTF.

The chain couples TRBV11-2 to TRBJ2-2; D gene ambiguous. This CDR3 region has 13 residues. From germline, CDR1 is SGHAT and CDR2 FQNNGV. The V end lost 1 base, the J end lost 5 bases, and 5 bases lay between the germline ends. DNA for the CDR3: TGTGCCAGCAGCTTAGCGGGTACCGGGGAGCTGTTTTTT. Residues: CASSLAGTGELFF.

The V gene is TRBV23-1, the J gene TRBJ1-1; the D is unclear. TRBV23-1 carries the ORF label, with uncertain function. This CDR3 has 15 amino acids. V lost 8 bases and J 0 bases, leaving 16 bases between the germline ends. CDR3 sequence (DNA): TGCGCCAGCGCACCACCCATAGAGATGAACACTGAAGCTTTCTTT. Protein: CASAPPIEMNTEAFF.

The rearrangement joins TRBV6-4 to TRBJ2-1; 10 bases line up with TRBD2. The CDR3 spans 17 residues. CDR1 is MRHNA, CDR2 SNTAGT, per germline. V lost 0 bases, J lost 13 bases, and 15 bases stayed unmatched. The CDR3 DNA reads TGTGCCAGCAGTGACTCCCCTAGCGGGGGCCCCGTGGTGAATCAGTTCTTC. As protein: CASSDSPSGGPVVNQFF.

The V call is TRBV28, the J call TRBJ1-3; 7 bases fit TRBD1. Germline lookup yields CDR1 MDHEN and CDR2 SYDVKM. Unmatched junction bases numbered 4, after V lost 5 bases and J lost 0 bases. The CDR3 runs 15 residues. The CDR3 coding sequence is TGTGCCAGCAGTCCGGGACAGCTCTCTGGAAACACCATATATTTT. Protein sequence: CASSPGQLSGNTIYF.

The chain uses TRBV9 and TRBJ2-7; a weak D match, TRBD1 (7 bases). Germline V gene data show CDR1 as SGDLS and CDR2 as YYNGEE. The length of the CDR3 is 15 residues. V lost 6 bases, J lost 6 bases, and 22 bases lay in between. The DNA for the CDR3 is TGTGCCAGCACCCCCCTCGGGCAGGGGGGATCCGAGCAGTACTTC. This gives the protein CASTPLGQGGSEQYF.

The chain is built from TRBV18 and TRBJ2-2; 9 nucleotides line up with TRBD1. V lost 4 bases to trimming and J lost 3 bases; unmatched junction nucleotides: 3. There are 15 residues in the CDR3. CDR1 and CDR2 from the germline V gene are KGHSH and LQKENI. This chain's CDR3 is CASSRGQGDTGELFF. Written as DNA, the CDR3 is TGTGCCAGCTCACGGGGACAGGGAGACACCGGGGAGCTGTTTTTT. The whole variable domain, filled in from reference TRBV18 and TRBJ2-2, reads NAGVMQNPRHLVRRRGQEARLRCSPMKGHSHVYWYRQLPEEGLKFMVYLQKENIIDESGMPKERFSAEFPKEGPSILRIQQVVRGDSAAYFCASSRGQGDTGELFFGEGSRLTVL.

This clone was counted once. The V call is TRBV4-3, the J call TRBJ1-5, with 11 bases aligning to TRBD1. Unmatched junction bases numbered 7, after V lost 0 bases and J lost 0 bases. The CDR3 loop spans 19 amino acids. In germline, CDR1 is LGHNA, CDR2 YSLEER. The CDR3 DNA sequence: TGCGCCAGCAGCCAAGAATTGGGACAGGGGGGATTTAGCAATCAGCCCCAGCATTTT. Translated, it gives CASSQELGQGGFSNQPQHF.

The rearrangement joins TRBV28 to TRBJ1-2; 9 nucleotides match TRBD1. Germline lookup yields CDR1 MDHEN and CDR2 SYDVKM. CDR3 length equals 14 residues. V dropped 6 bases and J dropped 2; count of bases not matched to a gene: 4. Here the CDR3 reads CASRRDRANYGYTF. CDR3 bases: TGTGCCAGCAGGCGGGACAGGGCCAACTATGGCTACACCTTC.

This clone came up a few times. V usage is TRBV4-3 and J usage is TRBJ1-2, with 7 bases identical to TRBD1. This CDR3 comprises 13 residues. The ends lost 4 bases at V and 4 bases at J; junction bases unmatched: 3. CDR1 LGHNA and CDR2 YSLEER come from the germline V gene. The CDR3 sequence is CASSRGQLYGYTF. The DNA for the CDR3 is TGCGCCAGCAGCCGGGGACAGCTCTATGGCTACACCTTC.